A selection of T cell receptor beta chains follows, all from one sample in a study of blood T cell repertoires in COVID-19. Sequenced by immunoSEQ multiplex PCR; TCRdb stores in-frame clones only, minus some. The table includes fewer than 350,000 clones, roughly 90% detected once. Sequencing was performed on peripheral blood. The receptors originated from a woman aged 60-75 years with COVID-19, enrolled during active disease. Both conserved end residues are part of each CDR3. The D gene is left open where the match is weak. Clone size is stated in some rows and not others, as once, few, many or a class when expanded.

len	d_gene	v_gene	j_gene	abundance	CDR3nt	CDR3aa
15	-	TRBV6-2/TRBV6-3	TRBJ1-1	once	TGTGCCAGCAGTTACTCGGAGGGGAGGTCGGCTGAAGCTTTCTTT	CASSYSEGRSAEAFF
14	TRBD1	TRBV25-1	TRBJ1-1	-	TGTGCCAGCAGTCTCGACAGGGTGAACACTGAAGCTTTCTTT	CASSLDRVNTEAFF
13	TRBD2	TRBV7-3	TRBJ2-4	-	TGTGCCAGCAGCCGGGGGGGCCAAAACATTCAGTACTTC	CASSRGGQNIQYF
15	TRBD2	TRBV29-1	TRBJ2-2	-	TGCAGCGTTGAGCGACCCACTAGCGGCACCGGGGAGCTGTTTTTT	CSVERPTSGTGELFF
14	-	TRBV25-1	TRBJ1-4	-	TGTGCCAGCAGTGCGGGGGGGGGCAGGGTAAAACTGTTTTTT	CASSAGGGRVKLFF
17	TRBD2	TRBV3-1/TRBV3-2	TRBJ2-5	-	TGTGCCAGCAGCCAAGATGCCAGCGGGGTACTGCAAGAGACCCAGTACTTC	CASSQDASGVLQETQYF
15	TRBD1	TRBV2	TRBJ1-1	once	TGTGCCAGCAGTCGACAGGGGACCGTGAACACTGAAGCTTTCTTT	CASSRQGTVNTEAFF
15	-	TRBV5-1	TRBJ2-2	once	TGCGCCAGCAGCACGGGGACTGGGAGGACCGGGGAGCTGTTTTTT	CASSTGTGRTGELFF
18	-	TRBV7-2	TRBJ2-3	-	TGTGCCAGCAGCCCTACATCGGGGAGACTCATACTCACAGATACGCAGTATTTT	CASSPTSGRLILTDTQYF
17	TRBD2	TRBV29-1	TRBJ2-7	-	TGCAGCGCTCTGGCCTCTTGGGGGGGGAAACCGGGCTACGAGCAGTACTTC	CSALASWGGKPGYEQYF
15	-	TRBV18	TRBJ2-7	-	TGTGCCAGCTCACCAGATCAGGGGCCTACCTACGAGCAGTACTTC	CASSPDQGPTYEQYF
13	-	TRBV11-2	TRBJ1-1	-	TGTGCCAGCAGCCCAGCGGGGCACACTGAAGCTTTCTTT	CASSPAGHTEAFF
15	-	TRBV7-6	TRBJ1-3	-	TGTGCCAGCAGCCTCACAGGTGCGGCTGGAAACACCATATATTTT	CASSLTGAAGNTIYF
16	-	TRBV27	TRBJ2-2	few	TGTGCCAGCAGTTTATATTTTTCGTCGAACACCGGGGAGCTGTTTTTT	CASSLYFSSNTGELFF
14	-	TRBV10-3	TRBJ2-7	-	TGTGCCATCAGTGAGAATCAGTACACCTACGAGCAGTACTTC	CAISENQYTYEQYF
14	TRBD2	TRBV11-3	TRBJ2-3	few	TGTGCCAGCAGCTTGCGGGGGGGCACAGATACGCAGTATTTT	CASSLRGGTDTQYF
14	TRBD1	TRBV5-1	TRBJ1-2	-	TGCGCCAGCAGCTCGGACAGGGCGTTAGGTGGCTACACCTTC	CASSSDRALGGYTF
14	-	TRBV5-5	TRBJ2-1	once	TGTGCCAGCAGCCGAAGCGAGCCTGTTAGGAAAAAGTTCTTC	CASSRSEPVRKKFF
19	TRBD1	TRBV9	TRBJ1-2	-	TGTGCCAGCAGCGTAGTGCGGGACAGGGGGCGCATTTTTAGCTATGGCTACACCTTC	CASSVVRDRGRIFSYGYTF
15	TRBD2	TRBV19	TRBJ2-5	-	TGTGCCAGTAGTATAGGGACTAGCGGGGGGAAGACCCAGTACTTC	CASSIGTSGGKTQYF
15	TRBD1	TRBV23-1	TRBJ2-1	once	TGCGCCAGCAGTCGCGCGACAGGGCTCAACAATGAGCAGTTCTTC	CASSRATGLNNEQFF
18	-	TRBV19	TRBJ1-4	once	TGTGCCAGTAGTACCCCGGGAGGAAGGGGGGCAACTAATGAAAAACTGTTTTTT	CASSTPGGRGATNEKLFF
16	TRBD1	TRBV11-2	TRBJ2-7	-	TGTGCCAGCAGACTAGGCCTCGGGACAGGGATGTACGAGCAGTACTTC	CASRLGLGTGMYEQYF
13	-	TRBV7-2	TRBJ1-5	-	TGTGCCAGCAGCCCCCAGGTCAATCAGCCCCAGCATTTT	CASSPQVNQPQHF
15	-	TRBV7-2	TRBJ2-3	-	TGTGCCAGCAGCCTACAGGGTCCTAGCACAGATACGCAGTATTTT	CASSLQGPSTDTQYF
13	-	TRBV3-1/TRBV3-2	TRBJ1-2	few	TGTGCCAGCAGCCATGCATACCAGGATGGCTACACCTTC	CASSHAYQDGYTF
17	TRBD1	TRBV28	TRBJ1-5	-	TGTGCCAGCAGTCCAGGACAGGGAGGAAAGCAATATCAGCCCCAGCATTTT	CASSPGQGGKQYQPQHF
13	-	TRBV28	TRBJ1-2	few	TGTGCCAGCAGGCCGACAGAGGACTATGGCTACACCTTC	CASRPTEDYGYTF
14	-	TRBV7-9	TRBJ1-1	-	TGTGCCAGCAGCTTAACGACGGGGAACACTGAAGCTTTCTTT	CASSLTTGNTEAFF
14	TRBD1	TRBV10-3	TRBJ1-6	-	TGTGCCATCAGACATGGACAGGGGAATTCACCCCTCCACTTT	CAIRHGQGNSPLHF
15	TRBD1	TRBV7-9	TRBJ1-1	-	TGTGCCAGCAGCTCCAGAGGACAGGGCAGGACTGAAGCTTTCTTT	CASSSRGQGRTEAFF
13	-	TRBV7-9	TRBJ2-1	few	TGTGCCAGCATGTCACACACCTACAATGAGCAGTTCTTC	CASMSHTYNEQFF
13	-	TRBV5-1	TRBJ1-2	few	TGCGCCAGCAGCCGCCGGGGGGAGTACGGCTACACCTTC	CASSRRGEYGYTF
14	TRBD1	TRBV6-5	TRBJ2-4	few	TGTGCCAGCAGCAGAGGGGACAGGGAAAACATTCAGTACTTC	CASSRGDRENIQYF
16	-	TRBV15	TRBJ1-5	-	TGTGCCACCAGCAGGAGGACAACTTATAGCAATCAGCCCCAGCATTTT	CATSRRTTYSNQPQHF
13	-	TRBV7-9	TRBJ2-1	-	TGTGCCAGCAGCTTGGCCGGGACAAATGAGCAGTTCTTC	CASSLAGTNEQFF
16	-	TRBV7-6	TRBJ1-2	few	TGTGCCAGCAGCTTAACACAGGACTTCTCGGGAGGGGGCTACACCTTC	CASSLTQDFSGGGYTF
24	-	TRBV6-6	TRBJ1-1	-	TGTGCCAGCAGGCGAGGACGGCACAGCATAGGGGTTCGTACTGAAGGAAGCAGGGTTGCTGAAGCTTTCTTT	CASRRGRHSIGVRTEGSRVAEAFF
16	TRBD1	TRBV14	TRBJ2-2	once	TGTGCCAGCAGCCATCCCGGGACAGTGAACACCGGGGAGCTGTTTTTT	CASSHPGTVNTGELFF
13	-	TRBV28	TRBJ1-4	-	TGTGCCAGCCGGCTGGGCGGGAATGAAAAACTGTTTTTT	CASRLGGNEKLFF
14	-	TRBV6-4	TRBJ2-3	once	TGTGCCAGCAGTTCCCAGACAGGCACAGATACGCAGTATTTT	CASSSQTGTDTQYF
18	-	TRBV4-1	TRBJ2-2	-	TGCGCCAGCAGCCCCAGACCGCGGGGGCCACCGAACACCGGGGAGCTGTTTTTT	CASSPRPRGPPNTGELFF